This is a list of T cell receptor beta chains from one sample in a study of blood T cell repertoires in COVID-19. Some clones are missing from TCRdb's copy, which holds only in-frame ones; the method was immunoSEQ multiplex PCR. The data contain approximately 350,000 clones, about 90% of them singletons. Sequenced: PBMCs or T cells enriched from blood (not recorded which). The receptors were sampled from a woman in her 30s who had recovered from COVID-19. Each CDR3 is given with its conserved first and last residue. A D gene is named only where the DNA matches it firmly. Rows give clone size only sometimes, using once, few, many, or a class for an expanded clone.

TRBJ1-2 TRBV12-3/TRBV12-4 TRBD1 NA CASSQQGNYGYTF TGTGCCAGCAGCCAACAGGGGAACTATGGCTACACCTTC
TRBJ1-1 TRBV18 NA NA CASSPTNNRGTEAFF TGTGCCAGCTCACCGACGAACAACCGGGGGACTGAAGCTTTCTTT
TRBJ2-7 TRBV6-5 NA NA CASSQQSYEQYF TGTGCCAGCAGTCAACAGAGCTACGAGCAGTACTTC
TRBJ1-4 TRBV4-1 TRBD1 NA CASSQSGTGWEKLFF TGCGCCAGCAGCCAATCCGGGACAGGGTGGGAAAAACTGTTTTTT
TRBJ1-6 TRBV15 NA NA CATSRDRGAASEPLHF TGTGCCACCAGCAGAGATCGGGGGGCGGCGTCGGAACCCCTCCACTTT
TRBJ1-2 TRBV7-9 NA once CASSLAKWGHPGYTF TGTGCCAGCAGCTTAGCGAAGTGGGGACACCCTGGCTACACCTTC
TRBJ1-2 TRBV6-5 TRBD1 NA CASSYSWTGLNYGYTF TGTGCCAGCAGTTACTCGTGGACAGGTCTTAACTATGGCTACACCTTC
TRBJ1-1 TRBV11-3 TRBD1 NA CASSCLDRLRTFF TGTGCCAGCAGCTGCTTGGACAGGTTGAGGACTTTCTTT
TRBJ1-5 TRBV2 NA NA CASSEQGQQPQHF TGTGCCAGCAGTGAACAGGGGCAGCAGCCCCAGCATTTT
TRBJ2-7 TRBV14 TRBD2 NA CASSPVRTSAYEQYF TGTGCCAGCAGCCCAGTCCGGACTAGCGCATACGAGCAGTACTTC
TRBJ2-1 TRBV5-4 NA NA CASSLDIYNEQFF TGTGCCAGCAGCTTGGATATATACAATGAGCAGTTCTTC
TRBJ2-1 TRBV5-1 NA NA CASSEPSVDEQFF TGCGCCAGCAGCGAACCTAGCGTGGATGAGCAGTTCTTC
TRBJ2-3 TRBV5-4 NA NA CASSLAGLSTDTQYF TGTGCCAGCAGCTTGGCGGGGTTGAGCACAGATACGCAGTATTTT
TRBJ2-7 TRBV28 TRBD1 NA CASSLEGTGQEQYF TGTGCCAGCAGTTTAGAGGGGACAGGTCAAGAGCAGTACTTC
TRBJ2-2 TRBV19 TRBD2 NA CASTRLAGMNTGELFF TGTGCCAGTACCCGACTAGCGGGAATGAACACCGGGGAGCTGTTTTTT
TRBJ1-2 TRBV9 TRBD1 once CASSVGTGVYGYTF TGTGCCAGCAGCGTGGGGACAGGGGTTTATGGCTACACCTTC
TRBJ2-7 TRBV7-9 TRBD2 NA CASSPPWTSGGYSSYEQYF TGTGCCAGCAGCCCCCCTTGGACTAGCGGGGGCTATAGCTCCTACGAGCAGTACTTC
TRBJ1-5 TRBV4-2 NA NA CASSQDPQGGNQPQHF TGTGCCAGCAGCCAAGATCCCCAGGGTGGGAATCAGCCCCAGCATTTT
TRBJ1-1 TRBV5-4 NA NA CASSRVPGQNTEAFF TGTGCCAGCAGCAGAGTCCCGGGACAGAACACTGAAGCTTTCTTT
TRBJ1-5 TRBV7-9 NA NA CASSQTGTGQPQHF TGTGCCAGCAGCCAAACAGGGACCGGGCAGCCCCAGCATTTT
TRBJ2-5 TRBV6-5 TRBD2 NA CASILAGEETQYF TGTGCCAGCATCCTAGCGGGAGAAGAGACCCAGTACTTC
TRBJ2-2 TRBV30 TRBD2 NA CAWRTKLAGTGELFF TGTGCCTGGAGAACTAAACTAGCGGGCACCGGGGAGCTGTTTTTT
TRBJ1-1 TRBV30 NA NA CAWKGIGLTQAFF TGTGCCTGGAAGGGCATCGGACTGACTCAAGCTTTCTTT
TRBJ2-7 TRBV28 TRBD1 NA CASSTSGTGGEQYF TGTGCCAGCAGTACCTCCGGGACAGGGGGCGAGCAGTACTTC
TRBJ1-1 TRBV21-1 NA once CASSPLNTEAFF TGTGCCAGCAGCCCCTTGAACACTGAAGCTTTCTTT
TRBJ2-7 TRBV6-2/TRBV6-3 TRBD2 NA CASSPTGLTSAEQYF TGTGCCAGCAGTCCCACGGGACTAACTAGCGCCGAGCAGTACTTC
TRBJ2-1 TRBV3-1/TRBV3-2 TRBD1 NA CASSQDPGTGRNEQFF TGTGCCAGCAGCCAAGATCCTGGGACAGGGAGGAATGAGCAGTTCTTC
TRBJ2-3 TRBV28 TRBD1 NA CASSFPQGTGRDTQYF TGTGCCAGCAGTTTCCCCCAGGGGACAGGGAGAGATACGCAGTATTTT
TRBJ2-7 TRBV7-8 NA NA CASSFLNIDEQYF TGTGCCAGCAGCTTTCTCAACATCGACGAGCAGTACTTC
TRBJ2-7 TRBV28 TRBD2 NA CASRDGGSIYEQYF TGTGCCAGCAGGGACGGGGGGAGTATATACGAGCAGTACTTC
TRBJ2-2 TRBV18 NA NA CASSPPGLNTGELFF TGTGCCAGCTCACCTCCGGGACTTAACACCGGGGAGCTGTTTTTT
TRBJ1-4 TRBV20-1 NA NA CSASEQGFDEKLFF TGCAGTGCTAGTGAACAGGGATTCGACGAAAAACTGTTTTTT
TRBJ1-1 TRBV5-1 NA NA CASSRTGTTEAFF TGCGCCAGCAGCCGAACAGGGACCACTGAAGCTTTCTTT
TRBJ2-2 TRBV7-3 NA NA CASSLDSTGELFF TGTGCCAGCAGCTTAGACAGCACCGGGGAGCTGTTTTTT
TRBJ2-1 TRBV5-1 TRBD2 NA CASSPSGGANEQFF TGCGCCAGCAGCCCTAGCGGGGGGGCTAATGAGCAGTTCTTC
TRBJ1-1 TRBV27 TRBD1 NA CASIVTGGTEAFF TGTGCCAGCATTGTTACAGGGGGTACTGAAGCTTTCTTT
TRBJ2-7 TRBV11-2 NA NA CASSPYYEQYF TGTGCCAGCAGCCCCTACTACGAGCAGTACTTC
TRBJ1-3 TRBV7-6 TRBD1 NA CASSIGTDSGNTIYF TGTGCCAGCAGCATCGGGACAGACTCTGGAAACACCATATATTTT
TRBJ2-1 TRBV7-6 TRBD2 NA CASSLDRGGGYNEQFF TGTGCCAGCAGCTTAGACCGCGGGGGGGGATACAATGAGCAGTTCTTC
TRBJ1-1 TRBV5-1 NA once CASSLDLGAVGEAFF TGCGCCAGCAGCTTGGATCTGGGGGCCGTCGGTGAAGCTTTCTTT
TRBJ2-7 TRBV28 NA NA CASSYLGASYEQYF TGTGCCAGCAGTTACTTGGGGGCTTCATACGAGCAGTACTTC
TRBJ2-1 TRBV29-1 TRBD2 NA CSVSGLAGVPYNEQFF TGCAGCGTTTCGGGACTAGCGGGAGTACCCTACAATGAGCAGTTCTTC
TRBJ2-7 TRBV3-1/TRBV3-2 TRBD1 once CASSQPQGALGNEQYF TGTGCCAGCAGCCAACCACAGGGGGCGCTTGGCAACGAGCAGTACTTC
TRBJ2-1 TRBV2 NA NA CASSLQQYNEQFF TGTGCCAGCAGTCTACAGCAATACAATGAGCAGTTCTTC
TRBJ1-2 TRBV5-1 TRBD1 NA CASGTGAVNYGYTF TGCGCCAGCGGGACAGGGGCCGTTAACTATGGCTACACCTTC
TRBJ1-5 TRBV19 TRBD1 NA CASSMTGLQPQHF TGTGCCAGTAGTATGACAGGGCTACAGCCCCAGCATTTT
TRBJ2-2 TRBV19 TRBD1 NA CASSPFWGGQAANTGELFF TGTGCCAGTAGTCCTTTCTGGGGCGGACAGGCTGCGAACACCGGGGAGCTGTTTTTT
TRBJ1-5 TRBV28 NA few CASSSGLGGANQPQHF TGTGCCAGCAGTTCGGGACTCGGAGGGGCCAATCAGCCCCAGCATTTT
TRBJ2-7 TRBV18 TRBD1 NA CASSPPRGLIPTYEQYF TGTGCCAGCTCACCACCGAGGGGGCTGATTCCGACCTACGAGCAGTACTTC
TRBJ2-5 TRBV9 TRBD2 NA CASSTGLAEGETQYF TGTGCCAGCAGCACGGGACTAGCGGAGGGGGAGACCCAGTACTTC